These 18 T cell receptor beta chains came from one sample sequenced in a study of blood T cell repertoires in COVID-19. The protocol was immunoSEQ multiplex PCR, while the TCRdb copy is restricted to in-frame clones and leaves out a portion. The repertoire holds 90,000 to 120,000 clones, with 92% as singletons. Source material: peripheral blood. These receptor sequences come from a man aged 70 or older with acute or convalescent COVID-19.

This clone was seen only a few times. The rearrangement links TRBV5-1 to TRBJ2-1; 9 bases match TRBD1. V gave up 7 bases and J gave up 5 bases; unmatched junction bases: 10. The CDR3 is 15 residues long. The V gene's germline CDR1 is SGHRS and CDR2 YFSETQ. The CDR3 bases are TGCGCCAGCCTCTCCGGGACAGGGTGGGACAATGAGCAGTTCTTC. Translation gives CASLSGTGWDNEQFF.

V usage is TRBV28 and J usage is TRBJ2-4; possible D gene TRBD1, 6 bases. V was clipped by 4 bases and J by 3 bases, with 13 bases between them. The CDR3 covers 15 residues. CDR1 MDHEN and CDR2 SYDVKM come from the germline V gene. The CDR3 sequence is CASSYQGQVKNIQYF. CDR3 DNA sequence: TGTGCCAGCAGTTATCAGGGGCAGGTCAAAAACATTCAGTACTTC.

This clone has only one observation. V usage is TRBV6-2 or TRBV6-3 and J usage is TRBJ1-4; TRBD1 matches at 10 bases. V shed 2 bases, J shed 8 bases, and the junction held 5 bases outside the gene matches. Germline V gene lookup returns CDR1 MNHEY and CDR2 SVGEGT. This CDR3 contains 15 residues. The CDR3 nucleotides read TGTGCCAGCAGTTACAGGGGACAGGGGAACGAAAAACTGTTTTTT. It translates to CASSYRGQGNEKLFF.

The genes are TRBV29-1 and TRBJ2-7; D remains ambiguous. Germline assignment: CDR1 SQVTM and CDR2 ANQGSEA. The CDR3 has 9 residues. V gave up 8 bases and J gave up 9 bases, with 11 bases separating them. CDR3 region: CSPALPQYF. As DNA, the CDR3 is TGCAGCCCTGCGTTGCCGCAGTACTTC.

The count of this clone is one. The J gene is TRBJ2-7, the V gene TRBV9; no clear D. V gave up 0 bases and J gave up 4 bases, with 8 bases separating them. Per germline, CDR1 SGDLS and CDR2 YYNGEE. The CDR3 consists of 13 residues. The CDR3 loop reads CASSVGPGYEQYF. Here the CDR3 DNA reads TGTGCCAGCAGCGTAGGCCCGGGTTACGAGCAGTACTTC.

This clone was recorded a few times. The rearrangement links TRBV25-1 to TRBJ1-1, with 7 positions matching TRBD1. The CDR3 covers 17 residues. J was trimmed by 0 bases and V by 2 bases; bases with no gene match: 9. The germline V gene encodes CDR1 MGHDK and CDR2 SYGVNS. CDR3 bases: TGTGCCAGCAGTGAAGGGTCATCCGGGACAGTGAACACTGAAGCTTTCTTT. Residues: CASSEGSSGTVNTEAFF.

The genes are TRBV23-1 and TRBJ2-3, with TRBD2 matching over 11 bases. TRBV23-1 is labeled an ORF, and its function is uncertain. This CDR3 is built from 12 residues. J was trimmed by 4 bases and V by 9 bases; bases with no gene match: 0. The CDR3 nucleotides are TGCGCCAGACTAGCGGGGGCAGATACGCAGTATTTT. The encoded protein is CARLAGADTQYF.

In DNA form, the CDR3 reads TGCGCCAGCAGTATTAGCGGGGGAGGCGCAGATACGCAGTATTTT. It is translated as CASSISGGGADTQYF. The chain links TRBV5-1 to TRBJ2-3, with 9 bases matching TRBD2. This CDR3 is 15 amino acids long. Per germline, CDR1 SGHRS and CDR2 YFSETQ. Trimming removed 5 bases from V and 4 bases from J; junction bases left unmatched: 8.

The V gene is TRBV25-1, the J gene TRBJ2-5; no firm D call. V lost 1 base and J 4 bases, leaving 13 bases between the germline ends. This CDR3 has 15 residues. In germline, CDR1 is MGHDK, CDR2 SYGVNS. The chain's CDR3 is CASSELRSPGETQYF. CDR3 bases: TGTGCCAGCAGTGAATTACGAAGTCCGGGAGAGACCCAGTACTTC.

V gene TRBV5-1 combines with J gene TRBJ2-7; the D is unclear. Germline CDR1 SGHRS, CDR2 YFSETQ. CDR3 size: 13 residues. Trimming removed 1 base at V and 2 bases at J, with 7 bases between. The CDR3 spells CASSLPGTYEQYF. CDR3 nucleotide sequence: TGCGCCAGCAGCTTGCCAGGTACCTACGAGCAGTACTTC. The variable domain in full, completed from reference TRBV5-1 and TRBJ2-7, reads KAGVTQTPRYLIKTRGQQVTLSCSPISGHRSVSWYQQTPGQGLQFLFEYFSETQRNKGNFPGRFSGRQFSNSRSEMNVSTLELGDSALYLCASSLPGTYEQYFGPGTRLTVT.

This chain links TRBV28 with TRBJ1-6; TRBD1 is a possible D gene (5 bases). Germline CDR1 reads MDHEN; CDR2 reads SYDVKM. Trimming shortened V by 4 bases and J by 10 bases, and 17 bases separated the two germline ends. The CDR3 is made up of 15 amino acids. The chain's CDR3 is CASSSGAGVGSPLHF. For the CDR3, the DNA is TGTGCCAGCAGTTCCGGTGCGGGGGTAGGATCACCCCTCCACTTT.

The chain links TRBV6-5 to TRBJ2-3; 8 positions match TRBD1. The length of the CDR3 is 14 residues. CDR1 is MNHEY, CDR2 SVGAGI, per germline. The J segment lost 2 bases and the V segment lost 6 bases, leaving 4 bases of the junction unmatched. The CDR3 DNA reads as TGTGCCAGCAGCGGACAGGGACACACAGATACGCAGTATTTT. Translated, it gives CASSGQGHTDTQYF.

The rearrangement links TRBV7-9 to TRBJ2-3; perhaps TRBD2 as D (5 bases). Trimming cost V 10 bases and J 0 bases, with 17 bases left between them. Germline CDR1 reads SEHNR; CDR2 reads FQNEAQ (reference sequence). The CDR3 consists of 15 residues. Here the CDR3 reads CATNFWEQSTDTQYF. In DNA, the CDR3 is TGTGCCACAAACTTCTGGGAGCAGAGCACAGATACGCAGTATTTT.

The genes are TRBV18 and TRBJ1-3; D is unclear. The CDR3 has 17 amino acids. Germline values: CDR1 KGHSH, CDR2 LQKENI. V lost 0 bases, J lost 0 bases, and 12 bases lay in between. CDR3: CASSPPAGRSSGNTIYF. Here the CDR3 DNA reads TGTGCCAGCTCACCACCGGCGGGCCGGAGCTCTGGAAACACCATATATTTT. Drawing the rest from reference TRBV18 and TRBJ1-3, the complete variable domain is NAGVMQNPRHLVRRRGQEARLRCSPMKGHSHVYWYRQLPEEGLKFMVYLQKENIIDESGMPKERFSAEFPKEGPSILRIQQVVRGDSAAYFCASSPPAGRSSGNTIYFGEGSWLTVV.

V gene TRBV5-1 combines with J gene TRBJ1-2, with 7 nucleotides matching TRBD1. In germline, CDR1 is SGHRS, CDR2 YFSETQ. V was clipped by 0 bases and J by 4 bases; unmatched bases: 6. The CDR3 loop spans 15 amino acids. The CDR3 DNA follows: TGCGCCAGCAGCTTGGGAGGGGGCTCTTCCTATGGCTACACCTTC. Protein product: CASSLGGGSSYGYTF.

The chain recombines TRBV4-1 with TRBJ2-1, with TRBD2 as a possible D gene (6 bases). Germline lookup yields CDR1 MGHRA and CDR2 YSYEKL. Trimming stripped 6 bases from V and 0 bases from J, with 15 bases between. This CDR3 is built from 16 residues. CDR3 bases: TGCGCCAGCAGAAAAGCGGGTCCTAGCTCCTACAATGAGCAGTTCTTC. The encoded protein is CASRKAGPSSYNEQFF.

The chain employs TRBV7-6 and TRBJ2-5, with D possibly TRBD1 on 5 matching bases. Germline lookup yields CDR1 SGHVS and CDR2 FNYEAQ. This CDR3 comprises 15 residues. Trimming left V 1 base short and J 2 bases short, with 11 bases between. CDR3 sequence (DNA): TGTGCCAGCAGCTTAGGGACAATTTCACAAGAGACCCAGTACTTC. Its translation: CASSLGTISQETQYF.

V is TRBV3-1 (or the pseudogene TRBV3-2) and J is TRBJ2-4; no firm D call. The CDR3 length is 14 residues. CDR1 is LGHDT and CDR2 is YNNKEL in the germline V gene (reference sequence). The ends were cut back, 0 bases at V and 0 bases at J, with 3 bases in the middle. The CDR3 DNA reads as TGTGCCAGCAGCCAAGATATAGCCAAAAACATTCAGTACTTC. This codes for CASSQDIAKNIQYF.